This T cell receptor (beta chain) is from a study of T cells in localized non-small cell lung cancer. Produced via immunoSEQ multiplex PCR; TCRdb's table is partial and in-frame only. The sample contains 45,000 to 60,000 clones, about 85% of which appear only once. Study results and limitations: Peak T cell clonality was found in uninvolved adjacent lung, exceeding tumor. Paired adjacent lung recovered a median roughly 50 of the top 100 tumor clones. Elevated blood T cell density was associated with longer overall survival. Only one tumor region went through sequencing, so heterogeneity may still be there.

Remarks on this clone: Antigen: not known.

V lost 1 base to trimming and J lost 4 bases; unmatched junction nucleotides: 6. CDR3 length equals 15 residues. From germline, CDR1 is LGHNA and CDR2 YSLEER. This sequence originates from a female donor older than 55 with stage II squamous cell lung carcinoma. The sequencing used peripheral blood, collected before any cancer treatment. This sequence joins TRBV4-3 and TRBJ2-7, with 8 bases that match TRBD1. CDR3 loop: CASSQGGQDLYEQYF. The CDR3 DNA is TGCGCCAGCAGCCAAGGGGGACAGGACCTTTACGAGCAGTACTTC.